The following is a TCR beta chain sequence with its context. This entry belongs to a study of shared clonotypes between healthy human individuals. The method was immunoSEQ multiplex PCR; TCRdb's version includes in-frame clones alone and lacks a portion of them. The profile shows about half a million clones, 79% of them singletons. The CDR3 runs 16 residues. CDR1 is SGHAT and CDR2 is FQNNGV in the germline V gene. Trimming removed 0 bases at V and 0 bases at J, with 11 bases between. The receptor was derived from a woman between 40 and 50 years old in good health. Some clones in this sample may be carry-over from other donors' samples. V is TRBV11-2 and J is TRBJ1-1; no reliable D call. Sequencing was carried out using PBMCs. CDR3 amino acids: CASSLDMPGLNTEAFF. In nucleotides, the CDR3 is TGTGCCAGCAGCTTAGACATGCCGGGCTTGAACACTGAAGCTTTCTTT.